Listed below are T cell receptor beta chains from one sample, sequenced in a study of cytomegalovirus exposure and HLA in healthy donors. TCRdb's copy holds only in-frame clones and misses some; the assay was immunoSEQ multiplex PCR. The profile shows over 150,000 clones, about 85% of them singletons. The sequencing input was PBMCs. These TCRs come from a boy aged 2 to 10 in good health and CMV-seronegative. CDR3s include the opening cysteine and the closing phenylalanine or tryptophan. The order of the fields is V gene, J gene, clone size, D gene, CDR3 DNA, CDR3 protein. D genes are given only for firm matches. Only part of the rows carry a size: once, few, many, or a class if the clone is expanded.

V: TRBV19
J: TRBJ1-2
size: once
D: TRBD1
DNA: TGTGCCAGTAGGAGGGACAGGGGGCGAGATGGCTACACCTTC
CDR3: CASRRDRGRDGYTF

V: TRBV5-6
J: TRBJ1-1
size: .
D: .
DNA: TGTGCCAGCAGCTTGTGGGGGCTGGGAACTGAAGCTTTCTTT
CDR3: CASSLWGLGTEAFF

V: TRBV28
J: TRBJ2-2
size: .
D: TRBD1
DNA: TGTGCCAGCAGTTTATGTCCAGGGGGCGACACCGGGGAGCTGTTTTTT
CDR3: CASSLCPGGDTGELFF

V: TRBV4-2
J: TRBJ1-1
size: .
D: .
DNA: TGTGCCAGCAGCCAAGATCGGGAGGGTGAAGCTTTCTTT
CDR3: CASSQDREGEAFF

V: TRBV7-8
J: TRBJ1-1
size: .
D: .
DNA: TGTGCCAGCAGCCATGACAGCCTAGAAGCTTTCTTT
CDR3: CASSHDSLEAFF

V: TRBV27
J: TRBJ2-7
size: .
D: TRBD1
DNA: TGTGCCAGCAGTCGCCAGGGGGCCTACGAGCAGTACTTC
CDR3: CASSRQGAYEQYF

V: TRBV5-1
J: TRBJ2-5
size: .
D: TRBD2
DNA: TGCGCCAGCAGCTTGCTAGCGGGGGGGCAAGAGACCCAGTACTTC
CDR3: CASSLLAGGQETQYF

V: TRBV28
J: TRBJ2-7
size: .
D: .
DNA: TGTGCCAGCGGGTACAGGGGGGGTTACGAGCAGTACTTC
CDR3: CASGYRGGYEQYF

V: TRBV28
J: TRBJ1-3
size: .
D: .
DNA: TGTGCCAGCAGTTTCAGAGGAAACACCATATATTTT
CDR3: CASSFRGNTIYF

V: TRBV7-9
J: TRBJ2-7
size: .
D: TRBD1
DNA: TGTGCCAGCAGCGGGGACAGGAGAGATCTCGAGCAGTACTTC
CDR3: CASSGDRRDLEQYF

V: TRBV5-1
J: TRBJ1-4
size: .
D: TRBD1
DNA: TGCGCCAGCAGCTTCGGACAGGTTGAGGAAAAACTGTTTTTT
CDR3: CASSFGQVEEKLFF

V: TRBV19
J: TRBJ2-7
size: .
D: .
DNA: TGTGCCAGTAGCACCATGGACAGCTCCTACGAGCAGTACTTC
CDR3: CASSTMDSSYEQYF

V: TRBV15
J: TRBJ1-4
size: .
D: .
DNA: TGTGCCACCAGCAGGACGTTAGGACAGTTGGCAACTAATGAAAAACTGTTTTTT
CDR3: CATSRTLGQLATNEKLFF

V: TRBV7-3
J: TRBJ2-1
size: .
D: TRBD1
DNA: TGTGCCAGCAGCTTAGGACAGGGGTCGAATGAGCAGTTCTTC
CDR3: CASSLGQGSNEQFF

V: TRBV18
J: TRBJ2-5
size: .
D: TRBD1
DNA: TGTGCCAGCTCAACCGGTGTGACAGGGCTGGAAGAGACCCAGTACTTC
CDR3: CASSTGVTGLEETQYF

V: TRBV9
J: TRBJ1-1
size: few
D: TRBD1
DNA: TGTGCCAGCAGCGTAACAGGGGGCGCCGGTGGCTCTGAAGCTTTCTTT
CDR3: CASSVTGGAGGSEAFF

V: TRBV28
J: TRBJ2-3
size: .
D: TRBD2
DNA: TGTGCCAGCAGGGAGGGAGCGGGACGCGGCACAGATACGCAGTATTTT
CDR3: CASREGAGRGTDTQYF

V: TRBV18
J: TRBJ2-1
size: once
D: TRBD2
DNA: TGTGCCAGCTCACCAGTGTTTCTAGCGGGAGACAATGAGCAGTTCTTC
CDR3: CASSPVFLAGDNEQFF

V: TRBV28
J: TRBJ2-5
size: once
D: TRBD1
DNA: TGTGCCAGCAGTTTTGTGTTACCTTGGGACAGGGAAGAGACCCAGTACTTC
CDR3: CASSFVLPWDREETQYF

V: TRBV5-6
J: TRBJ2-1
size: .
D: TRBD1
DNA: TGTGGCAGCAGCTTGGAACAGGGGCTAAACAATGAGCAGTTCTTC
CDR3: CGSSLEQGLNNEQFF